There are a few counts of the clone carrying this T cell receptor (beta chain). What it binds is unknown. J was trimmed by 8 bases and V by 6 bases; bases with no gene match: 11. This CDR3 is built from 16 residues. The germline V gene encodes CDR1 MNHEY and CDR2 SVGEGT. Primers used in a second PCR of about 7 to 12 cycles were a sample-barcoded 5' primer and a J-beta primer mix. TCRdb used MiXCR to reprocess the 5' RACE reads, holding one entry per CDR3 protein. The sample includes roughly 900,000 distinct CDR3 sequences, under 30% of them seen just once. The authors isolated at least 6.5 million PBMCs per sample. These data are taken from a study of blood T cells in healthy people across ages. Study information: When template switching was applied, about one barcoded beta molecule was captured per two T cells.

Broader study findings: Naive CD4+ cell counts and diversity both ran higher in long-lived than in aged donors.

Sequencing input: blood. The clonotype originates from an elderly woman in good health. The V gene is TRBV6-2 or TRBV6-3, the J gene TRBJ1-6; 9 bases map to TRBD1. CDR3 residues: CASRGTGSSWDSPLHF. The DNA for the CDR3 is TGTGCCAGCAGAGGGACAGGGAGTTCTTGGGATTCACCCCTCCACTTT.